The 17 T cell receptor beta chains given below trace back to one sample, sequenced in a study of T cell repertoires in cytomegalovirus infection. TCRdb itself ran the reads through MiXCR, one entry per CDR3 protein. The table shows a few hundred thousand distinct CDR3 sequences, with around 27% occurring only once. Sequenced sample: PBMCs. The receptor set was obtained from a human donor in good health (CMV status not recorded). Some clones in this sample may be carry-over from other donors' samples.

This clonotype was seen only a few times. The genes are TRBV7-8 and TRBJ2-2, with TRBD2 matching 8 bases. Trimming took 5 bases from V and 2 from J; bases not matched to a gene: 10. From germline, CDR1 is SGHVS and CDR2 FQNEAQ. This CDR3 is 17 amino acids long. The CDR3 region is CASSPRRTSPNTGELFF. CDR3 bases: TGTGCCAGCAGCCCGAGACGGACTAGCCCAAACACCGGGGAGCTGTTTTTT.

The gene calls are TRBV6-2 or TRBV6-3 and TRBJ2-7; D uncertain. The CDR3 covers 14 residues. V lost 9 bases, J lost 2 bases, and 17 bases lay in between. Germline CDR1 and CDR2: MNHEY and SVGEGT. CDR3: CASIGRHSTYEQYF. As DNA, the CDR3 is TGTGCCAGTATCGGGCGACACTCTACCTACGAGCAGTACTTC.

This clonotype came up a few times. The rearrangement joins TRBV19 to TRBJ1-1; 7 bases map to TRBD1. CDR1 and CDR2 (germline): LNHDA, SQIVND (reference sequence). This CDR3 region has 17 residues. The V gene end was trimmed by 2 bases and the J gene end by 5 bases; junction bases not matched to a gene: 14. The CDR3 reads CASSIYGRGFSGTEAFF. As DNA, the CDR3 is TGTGCCAGTAGTATATACGGCAGGGGGTTTAGTGGGACTGAAGCTTTCTTT.

This clonotype was counted only a few times. This rearrangement joins TRBV7-2 to TRBJ2-7; D possibly corresponds to TRBD1 (6 bases). Germline-derived CDR1 and CDR2 are SGHTA and FQGNSA. This CDR3 comprises 14 residues. Trimming took 3 bases from V and 7 from J, leaving 16 bases between them. CDR3 coding DNA: TGTGCCAGCAGCTTGGGGACACGCTCCCGGGAGCAGTACTTC. Protein sequence: CASSLGTRSREQYF.

With respect to this clonotype: A much larger clone lies a single base off, so this may be a read error. The rearrangement links TRBV7-4 to TRBJ2-1, with D unresolved. Trimming left V 5 bases short and J 4 bases short, with 15 bases between. CDR3 size: 15 residues. CDR1 and CDR2 (germline): SGHVT, SQSDAQ. The CDR3 protein is CASSLVVMGYNEQFF. The CDR3 DNA reads as TGTGCCAGCAGCCTAGTGGTTATGGGGTACAATGAGCAGTTCTTC.

This sequence joins TRBV27 and TRBJ1-5; D perhaps matches TRBD1 (6 bases). The CDR3 covers 13 residues. The V end lost 5 bases, the J end lost 5 bases, and 10 bases lay between the germline ends. The germline gives CDR1 MNHEY, CDR2 SMNVEV (reference sequence). The CDR3 nucleotides read TGTGCCAGCAGTCGGACAGCTCATCAGCCCCAGCATTTT. This gives the protein CASSRTAHQPQHF.

This clonotype turned up a few times. The V call is TRBV20-1, the J call TRBJ2-3; 8 bases align to TRBD1. The CDR3 runs 16 residues. The germline V gene has CDR1 DFQATT and CDR2 SNEGSKA (reference sequence). V trimming: 4 bases; J trimming: 4 bases; junction bases outside the gene matches: 13. The DNA for the CDR3 is TGCAGTGCTACCCCCTCCGATCAGGGGGCCTCAGATACGCAGTATTTT. Its protein product is CSATPSDQGASDTQYF.

The chain employs TRBV2 and TRBJ1-2; D unclear. The V end was cut by 5 bases, the J end by 3 bases, with 10 bases between. CDR3 size: 13 residues. CDR1 is SNHLY and CDR2 is FYNNEI in the germline V gene. The CDR3 sequence is CASSPLYDYGYTF. CDR3 coding DNA: TGTGCCAGCAGTCCTCTATATGACTATGGCTACACCTTC.

This chain connects TRBV19 to TRBJ2-5; D is possibly TRBD1 (6 bases). Deletions cut 6 bases from V and 2 bases from J, with 13 bases between. Germline V CDR1 and CDR2: LNHDA, SQIVND (reference sequence). This CDR3 spans 14 amino acids. For the CDR3, the DNA is TGTGCCAGTAGGGACGGGACACGTCAAGAGACCCAGTACTTC. As protein: CASRDGTRQETQYF.

The sample holds a few counts of this clonotype. The chain couples TRBV10-3 to TRBJ2-2; D is uncertain. CDR3 length: 14 residues. Germline-derived CDR1 and CDR2 are ENHRY and SYGVKD. Trimming left V 6 bases short and J 6 bases short, with 14 bases between. CDR3 region: CAIRGFELAGELFF. The CDR3 nucleotides read TGTGCCATCAGGGGGTTTGAGTTGGCCGGGGAGCTGTTTTTT.

This clonotype was seen only a few times. The chain links TRBV4-3 to TRBJ2-3; 7 bases match TRBD2. Germline trimming cut 1 base from V and 4 bases from J; bases unmatched to any gene: 5. Germline loops: CDR1 LGHNA, CDR2 YSLEER. This CDR3 is built from 15 residues. CDR3 sequence reads: CASSQVSGGADTQYF. The DNA of the CDR3 is TGCGCCAGCAGCCAAGTGTCGGGAGGCGCAGATACGCAGTATTTT.

The chain combines TRBV18 with TRBJ1-1, with a possible D match to TRBD1 (5 bases). Germline V CDR1 and CDR2: KGHSH, LQKENI. The CDR3 extends over 13 amino acids. V gave up 3 bases and J gave up 8 bases, with 13 bases separating them. The CDR3 is CASSPIVRTEAFF. DNA of the CDR3: TGTGCCAGCTCACCCATAGTGAGGACAGAAGCTTTCTTT. Full variable domain (outside the CDR3, taken from reference TRBV18 and TRBJ1-1): NAGVMQNPRHLVRRRGQEARLRCSPMKGHSHVYWYRQLPEEGLKFMVYLQKENIIDESGMPKERFSAEFPKEGPSILRIQQVVRGDSAAYFCASSPIVRTEAFFGQGTRLTVV.

The rearrangement joins TRBV6-2 or TRBV6-3 to TRBJ2-7, with 7 bases identical to TRBD1. J lost 4 bases, V lost 8 bases, and 8 bases had no gene match. The CDR3 consists of 13 residues. CDR1 is MNHEY and CDR2 is SVGEGT in the germline V gene. CDR3 sequence (DNA): TGTGCCAGCGGGGCGACAGGGAGTTACGAGCAGTACTTC. Protein: CASGATGSYEQYF.

This chain joins TRBV6-2 or TRBV6-3 and TRBJ2-1; a possible D gene is TRBD2 (6 bases). This CDR3 comprises 16 residues. Germline lookup yields CDR1 MNHEY and CDR2 SVGEGT. V shed 2 bases and J shed 4 bases, with 15 bases lying between them. The CDR3 sequence is CASSYPRVAAYNEQFF. CDR3 nucleotides: TGTGCCAGCAGTTACCCAAGGGTAGCGGCGTACAATGAGCAGTTCTTC.

The rearrangement joins TRBV11-3 to TRBJ1-1, with D possibly being TRBD1 (5 bases). V was clipped by 5 bases and J by 2 bases, with 15 bases between them. Germline V gives CDR1 SGHNT, CDR2 YENEEA. The CDR3 is 15 residues long. DNA of the CDR3: TGTGCCAGCAGCCCTAGAAGACAGATCAACACTGAAGCTTTCTTT. This codes for CASSPRRQINTEAFF.

This clonotype appeared a few times. This sequence joins TRBV28 and TRBJ2-5; 15 bases line up with TRBD2. V dropped 6 bases and J dropped 2; count of bases not matched to a gene: 10. Germline V gene sequence: CDR1 MDHEN, CDR2 SYDVKM. The CDR3 contains 18 residues. The CDR3 sequence: CASSRGLAGGPVQETQYF. CDR3 nucleotide sequence: TGTGCCAGCAGCCGAGGACTAGCGGGAGGGCCTGTTCAAGAGACCCAGTACTTC.

This clonotype was counted only a few times. The V call is TRBV6-1, the J call TRBJ2-7; TRBD2 matches at 11 bases. The germline V gene has CDR1 MNHNS and CDR2 SASEGT. This CDR3 region has 16 residues. The J segment lost 6 bases and the V segment lost 5 bases, leaving 12 bases of the junction unmatched. This CDR3 is CASSRRSGTSGGEQYF. Written as DNA, the CDR3 is TGTGCCAGCAGTCGGAGATCGGGGACTAGCGGAGGCGAGCAGTACTTC.